These 12 T cell receptor beta chains share one sample of origin, sequenced in a study of blood T cell repertoires in COVID-19. TCRdb keeps only in-frame clones here, not all; method: immunoSEQ multiplex PCR. The sample shows 200,000 to 250,000 clones, 82% of them seen only once. Specimen: peripheral blood. The receptors were sampled from a woman aged 80 or over with COVID-19, enrolled during active disease.

This chain joins TRBV11-3 and TRBJ2-7; D unresolved. Germline V gene sequence: CDR1 SGHNT, CDR2 YENEEA. This CDR3 comprises 13 residues. Trimming took 1 base from V and 0 from J, leaving 4 bases between them. The CDR3 DNA follows: TGTGCCAGCAGCTTAGGGGCCTCCTACGAGCAGTACTTC. It is translated as CASSLGASYEQYF.

This clone came up a few times. CDR3 bases: TGCGCCAGCAGCTTGGGGACAGGGCCCCCACAAGAGACCCAGTACTTC. Residues: CASSLGTGPPQETQYF. The rearrangement links TRBV5-1 to TRBJ2-5; TRBD1 aligns across 8 bases. This CDR3 has 16 amino acids. Trimming removed 0 bases from V and 2 bases from J; junction bases left unmatched: 6. The germline gives CDR1 SGHRS, CDR2 YFSETQ.

The chain links TRBV4-2 to TRBJ2-7, with 8 bases that match TRBD1. Trimming at V came to 1 base and at J to 0 bases, leaving 2 bases not matched to a gene. The CDR3 has 15 residues. The V gene's germline CDR1 is LGHNA and CDR2 YNFKEQ. The CDR3 region is CASSQAGGDSYEQYF. The CDR3, as DNA: TGTGCCAGCAGCCAAGCAGGGGGCGACTCCTACGAGCAGTACTTC.

This chain uses TRBV5-5 with TRBJ2-3; no definite D call. This CDR3 contains 12 residues. Germline-derived CDR1 and CDR2 are SGHKS and YYEKEE (reference sequence). V was trimmed by 5 bases and J by 6 bases, leaving 10 bases between them. The CDR3 coding sequence is TGTGCCAGCAGTTTAGCAAGGGATACGCAGTATTTT. Amino acid sequence: CASSLARDTQYF.

This chain links TRBV9 with TRBJ1-1; TRBD1 aligns across 7 bases. This CDR3 region has 15 residues. V was pared by 3 bases and J by 3 bases, with 8 bases of the junction left unmatched. CDR1 and CDR2 (germline): SGDLS, YYNGEE. CDR3 bases: TGTGCCAGCAGCGGGCAGGGGGTCAGGGACACTGAAGCTTTCTTT. It translates to CASSGQGVRDTEAFF.

The V gene is TRBV18, the J gene TRBJ2-4; 9 nucleotides line up with TRBD2. The germline V gene encodes CDR1 KGHSH and CDR2 LQKENI. V was pared by 1 base and J by 1 base, with 5 bases of the junction left unmatched. The CDR3 runs 17 residues. The CDR3 protein is CASSPLSSGSAKNIQYF. DNA of the CDR3: TGTGCCAGCTCACCACTAAGTAGCGGGAGCGCCAAAAACATTCAGTACTTC.

CDR3 sequence reads: CASSRSGNNQPQHF. The CDR3 nucleotides read TGTGCCAGCAGTCGGTCAGGAAACAATCAGCCCCAGCATTTT. The chain has TRBV6-5 and TRBJ1-5; D not certain. The CDR3 extends over 14 amino acids. The germline CDR1 and CDR2 sequences are MNHEY and SVGAGI. V shed 5 bases and J shed 3 bases, with 11 bases lying between them.

The J gene is TRBJ2-2, the V gene TRBV7-2; D gene unclear. V was cut by 1 base and J by 5 bases, with 5 bases left in between. The CDR3 runs to 13 residues. Germline assignment: CDR1 SGHTA and CDR2 FQGNSA. The chain's CDR3 is CASSLVLTGELFF. The CDR3 DNA is TGTGCCAGCAGCTTAGTTCTAACCGGGGAGCTGTTTTTT.

The chain is built from TRBV6-1 and TRBJ2-2, with a possible D match to TRBD1 (6 bases). CDR1 is MNHNS and CDR2 is SASEGT in the germline V gene. This CDR3 spans 15 amino acids. V was trimmed by 2 bases and J by 3 bases, leaving 10 bases between them. The CDR3 here is CASSELDRDTGELFF. The CDR3 nucleotides are TGTGCCAGCAGTGAATTGGACAGAGACACCGGGGAGCTGTTTTTT.

This clone was found once. The chain joins TRBV5-1 to TRBJ1-1; D is possibly TRBD1 (6 bases). The V end was cut by 1 base, the J end by 5 bases, with 9 bases between. The CDR3 is made up of 13 amino acids. The germline CDR1 and CDR2 sequences are SGHRS and YFSETQ. CDR3 nucleotides: TGCGCCAGCAGCTTGTTCGGACAGACTGAAGCTTTCTTT. The encoded protein is CASSLFGQTEAFF.

V gene TRBV7-8 combines with J gene TRBJ2-3; weak D call: TRBD2 (5 bases). Per germline, CDR1 SGHVS and CDR2 FQNEAQ. The CDR3 runs to 18 residues. Trimming removed 1 base from V and 0 bases from J, with 17 bases in between. The CDR3 DNA follows: TGTGCCAGCAGCTTAGTAGGTACGGGAAGAAGAAGCACAGATACGCAGTATTTT. As protein: CASSLVGTGRRSTDTQYF.

This chain connects TRBV21-1 to TRBJ1-5. TRBV21-1 is a listed pseudogene. This CDR3 contains 15 residues. The CDR3 nucleotides read TGTGCCAGCAGGGCTGCGGGACTTAGCAATCAGCCCCAGCATTTT. It translates to CASRAAGLSNQPQHF.